A selection of T cell receptor beta chains follows, all from one sample in a study of T-cell reconstitution after alpha-beta-depleted transplantation in children. TCRdb ran MiXCR on the PCR reads and lists one entry per CDR3 protein. The table records 490,000 or so distinct CDR3 sequences, 12% of them present only once. The input for sequencing was PBMCs from the stem cell graft donor, taken from the stem cell graft. The origin of the receptors is a human donor who donated a stem cell graft to a child with combined immunodeficiency. Both conserved end residues are part of each CDR3. The D gene is left open where the match is weak. Clone sizes are given selectively: once, few, many, or a class where the clone is expanded.

v_call	clone_size	j_call	d_call	cdr3_nt	cdr3_aa
TRBV29-1	.	TRBJ2-3	.	TGCAGCGTTGACACAGCTAGCACAGATACGCAGTATTTT	CSVDTASTDTQYF
TRBV12-3/TRBV12-4	.	TRBJ2-5	.	TGTGCCAGCAGAATCCTGGGACGAAGAGAGACCCAGTACTTC	CASRILGRRETQYF
TRBV9	many	TRBJ2-1	TRBD1	TGTGCCAGCAGCGTAGCCAGGGGGCCCTACAATGAGCAGTTCTTC	CASSVARGPYNEQFF
TRBV24-1	few	TRBJ2-5	.	TGTGCCACCAGTGATTTGAAGGAGCAAGAGACCCAGTACTTC	CATSDLKEQETQYF
TRBV6-5	many	TRBJ2-3	.	TGTGCCAGCAGTTACTTGGGCACAGATACGCAGTATTTT	CASSYLGTDTQYF
TRBV11-2	.	TRBJ1-2	TRBD1	TGTGCCAGCAGCTTAGATGGGACAGACTATGGCTACACCTTC	CASSLDGTDYGYTF
TRBV20-1	.	TRBJ1-1	TRBD1	TGCAGTGCTAGACGCGACAGGGGCACTGAAGCTTTCTTT	CSARRDRGTEAFF
TRBV4-3	.	TRBJ1-1	.	TGCGCCAGCAGCCAAGGCTTTAGGAACACTGAAGCTTTCTTT	CASSQGFRNTEAFF
TRBV24-1	many	TRBJ1-5	.	TGTGCCACCAGTGACAGGACGAATCAGCCCCAGCATTTT	CATSDRTNQPQHF
TRBV4-2	few	TRBJ2-7	.	TGTGCCAGCAGCCGCTACTCCGGGACGGCTTCCTACGAGCAGTACTTC	CASSRYSGTASYEQYF
TRBV29-1	few	TRBJ1-2	.	TGCAGCGTCGCCGGGACGGAAGACTATGGCTACACCTTC	CSVAGTEDYGYTF
TRBV6-1	.	TRBJ2-7	TRBD2	TGTGCCAGCAGTGAATCATTGCGGGAGTACTCCTACGAGCAGTACTTC	CASSESLREYSYEQYF
TRBV12-3/TRBV12-4	few	TRBJ2-3	.	TGTGCCAGCAGTCACCTTAGCACAGATACGCAGTATTTT	CASSHLSTDTQYF
TRBV30	.	TRBJ1-3	.	TGTGCCTGGACAGGGAACTCTGGAAACACCATATATTTT	CAWTGNSGNTIYF
TRBV12-3/TRBV12-4	many	TRBJ2-1	.	TGTGCCAGCACCCTGAACAGTATCTACAATGAGCAGTTCTTC	CASTLNSIYNEQFF
TRBV10-3	few	TRBJ1-1	.	TGTGCCATCAGTGAGGGGCCTGGCACTGAAGCTTTCTTT	CAISEGPGTEAFF
TRBV4-2	many	TRBJ2-7	.	TGTGCCAGCAGCCTAGGGTTTGCTGAGAAGCAGTACTTC	CASSLGFAEKQYF
TRBV6-5	.	TRBJ1-6	.	TGTGCCAGCAGTTACGATGGGGGCTGGAATTCACCCCTCCACTTT	CASSYDGGWNSPLHF
TRBV6-2/TRBV6-3	few	TRBJ2-2	TRBD2	TGTGCCAGTATCGGACTAGCTCTGAACACCGGGGAGCTGTTTTTT	CASIGLALNTGELFF
TRBV7-9	.	TRBJ2-7	.	TGTGCCAGCAGCTTTGGCCCGAGCGAGCAGTACTTC	CASSFGPSEQYF
TRBV12-3/TRBV12-4	.	TRBJ2-5	.	TGTGCCAGCAGTTATGGGGGGAAAGAGACCCAGTACTTC	CASSYGGKETQYF
TRBV9	few	TRBJ2-1	.	TGTGCCAGCAGCAGAGGGGGGGCCCCCTACAATGAGCAGTTCTTC	CASSRGGAPYNEQFF
TRBV4-3	few	TRBJ1-1	.	TGCGCCAGCAGCCAAGATCCAACACAGGGCACTGAAGCTTTCTTT	CASSQDPTQGTEAFF
TRBV4-1	few	TRBJ2-1	TRBD2	TGCGCCAGCAGCGAAGCGAGAAGTCGGGGGGGCTACAATGAGCAGTTCTTC	CASSEARSRGGYNEQFF